The source of this T cell receptor (beta chain) is a study of T-cell reconstitution after alpha-beta-depleted transplantation in children. The CDR3 loop spans 14 amino acids. V was cut by 3 bases and J by 2 bases, with 11 bases left in between. The germline V gene encodes CDR1 SGHTA and CDR2 FQGNSA. The sample holds many counts of this clonotype. Unique molecular identifiers featured in how the TCRbeta library was prepared. TCRdb re-analysed the PCR reads in MiXCR, keeping a single row per CDR3 protein. The table lists about 980,000 distinct CDR3 sequences, roughly 29% of them singletons. The TCR comes from a boy less than two years old who had a stem cell transplant for SCID, so the T cells may come from the graft donor. The chain has TRBV7-2 and TRBJ2-7; D is perhaps TRBD1 (6 bases). The sequenced sample was PBMCs, mostly from graft donor cells, obtained 360 days after TCRalphabeta/CD19-depleted stem cell transplant. The CDR3 DNA follows: TGTGCCAGCAGCTTGTACAGGGAAACCTACGAGCAGTACTTC. It translates to CASSLYRETYEQYF.